This T cell receptor (beta chain) was sequenced for a study of human T cells and chemical hapten exposure. This clonotype was picked up many times. The time point was: patch test 2, 6 weeks after DPC sensitization. Treatment meaning: therapeutic diphenylcyclopropenone sensitization with weekly scalp DPC. The CDR3 is 14 amino acids. Unmatched junction bases numbered 8, after V lost 10 bases and J lost 3 bases. Per germline, CDR1 SNHLY and CDR2 FYNNEI. TCRdb re-called the RACE reads through MiXCR, storing one row per CDR3 protein. Here the sample spans 20,000 to 30,000 distinct CDR3 sequences, roughly a tenth being singletons.

The specimen comprised whole blood, sampled in connection with sensitization to the hapten diphenylcyclopropenone (DPC). This sequence joins TRBV2 and TRBJ2-3, with TRBD2 matching over 9 bases. This clonotype was sampled from a man under 40 with alopecia areata. Some clones in this sample may be carry-over from other donors' samples. CDR3 DNA sequence: TGTGCCAACTCGGTAGCGGGAGTTACAGATACGCAGTATTTT. Protein product: CANSVAGVTDTQYF.